This TCR beta chain originates from a study of pediatric ulcerative colitis. Worth noting for this clone: Antigen: not known.

General study findings and limits: A couple of rectal clonotypes were found only in ulcerative colitis patients, all of them.

Assay used: immunoSEQ multiplex PCR; TCRdb lists only in-frame clones, some missing. Of 55,000 to 65,000 clones in the sample, over 65% are singletons; the top ten hold 5% to 5.5%. V lost 0 bases and J lost 2; bases outside the gene matches: 5. Germline CDR1 KGHSY, CDR2 FQNENV. The CDR3 loop spans 16 amino acids. The gene calls are TRBV16 and TRBJ2-7, with TRBD2 identical over 9 bases. The specimen sequenced was blood. The receptor was derived from a boy younger than 18 with moderate ulcerative colitis. The CDR3 is CASSQSASGRTYEQYF. The DNA for the CDR3 is TGTGCCAGCAGCCAATCGGCAAGCGGGAGGACCTACGAGCAGTACTTC.